Each of the 20 T cell receptor beta chains below was sequenced from the same sample in a study of blood T cells in healthy people across ages. Sample-barcoded 5' priming and a J-beta primer mix drove a second PCR of roughly 6 to 12 cycles. TCRdb called the 5' RACE reads again in MiXCR, with one record for every CDR3 protein. The sample records hundreds of thousands of distinct CDR3 sequences, roughly 41% being singletons. The sample consisted of blood. The receptors were sampled from an elderly man in good health.

The gene calls are TRBV9 and TRBJ1-2; D gene unclear. Germline CDR1 SGDLS, CDR2 YYNGEE. This CDR3 comprises 13 residues. Between the trimmed V and J ends, which lost 4 bases and 8 bases, there was a span of 15 bases. CDR3 in amino acids: CASSPTPREGYTF. CDR3 DNA: TGTGCCAGCAGCCCAACACCCCGGGAAGGCTACACCTTC.

The chain links TRBV7-2 to TRBJ2-2, with TRBD2 identical over 9 bases. This CDR3 spans 16 amino acids. Germline V CDR1 and CDR2: SGHTA, FQGNSA. J lost 0 bases, V lost 3 bases, and 2 bases had no gene match. CDR3 amino acids: CASSFAGGPNTGELFF. The CDR3, as DNA: TGTGCCAGCAGCTTCGCGGGAGGGCCGAACACCGGGGAGCTGTTTTTT.

The chain recombines TRBV5-1 with TRBJ2-2, with a tentative D call TRBD2 (5 bases). Trimming shortened V by 4 bases and J by 3 bases, and 16 bases separated the two germline ends. This CDR3 contains 16 residues. Germline CDR1 reads SGHRS; CDR2 reads YFSETQ. In nucleotides, the CDR3 is TGCGCCAGCAGCCCCCTGACGGCGGACTACACCGGGGAGCTGTTTTTT. Amino acids: CASSPLTADYTGELFF.

The rearrangement uses TRBV10-1 and TRBJ2-7, with a tentative D call TRBD1 (6 bases). The CDR3 runs to 13 residues. CDR1 is WNHNN and CDR2 is SYGVQD in the germline V gene (reference sequence). V lost 2 bases to trimming and J lost 2 bases, with 7 bases between them. CDR3 bases: TGCGCCAGCAGTGAGAACAGGGCCTACGAGCAGTACTTC. It encodes CASSENRAYEQYF.

This clonotype was counted a few times. This chain links TRBV6-2 or TRBV6-3 with TRBJ2-5; D is unclear. The CDR3 contains 14 residues. Trimming removed 0 bases from V and 5 bases from J, with 10 bases in between. Germline CDR1 is MNHEY and CDR2 is SVGEGT. The CDR3 region is CASSYSGMAETQYF. The DNA of the CDR3 is TGTGCCAGCAGTTACTCGGGAATGGCGGAGACCCAGTACTTC.

This clonotype occurred a few times. The V and J genes are TRBV7-6 and TRBJ2-1, with TRBD1 matching over 8 bases. Germline values: CDR1 SGHVS, CDR2 FNYEAQ. This CDR3 comprises 14 residues. V lost 8 bases, J lost 7 bases, and 10 bases stayed unmatched. CDR3 coding DNA: TGTGCCAGCGAACCCCAGGGGGCGCAAAATGAGCAGTTCTTC. It codes for CASEPQGAQNEQFF.

The rearrangement links TRBV4-3 to TRBJ2-7; D ambiguous. The germline gives CDR1 LGHNA, CDR2 YSLEER. The CDR3 contains 13 residues. The germline V and J ends were trimmed by 1 base and 2 bases, with 6 bases remaining between them. CDR3 loop: CASSQGLPYEQYF. CDR3 coding DNA: TGCGCCAGCAGCCAAGGGTTACCCTACGAGCAGTACTTC.

This clonotype was seen a handful of times. This rearrangement joins TRBV11-2 to TRBJ2-2; a weak D match, TRBD2 (6 bases). Germline V gives CDR1 SGHAT, CDR2 FQNNGV. CDR3 size: 13 residues. Trimming stripped 5 bases from V and 6 bases from J, with 10 bases between. The CDR3 spells CASSRRLAGELFF. The DNA for the CDR3 is TGTGCCAGCAGCCGACGACTAGCCGGGGAGCTGTTTTTT.

The chain couples TRBV6-2 or TRBV6-3 to TRBJ1-5; D is uncertain. In germline, CDR1 is MNHEY, CDR2 SVGEGT. The CDR3 spans 15 residues. V was shortened by 5 bases and J by 0 bases, with 11 bases between the two germline ends. The CDR3 loop reads CASSHTEDSNQPQHF. CDR3 sequence (DNA): TGTGCCAGCAGTCATACTGAGGATAGCAATCAGCCCCAGCATTTT.

The rearrangement uses TRBV20-1 and TRBJ1-4; no clear D. V was pared by 8 bases and J by 0 bases, with 10 bases between. The germline CDR1 and CDR2 sequences are DFQATT and SNEGSKA (reference sequence). This CDR3 is 13 amino acids long. CDR3 coding DNA: TGCAGTACGGAAGAGCCAACTAATGAAAAACTGTTTTTT. It is translated as CSTEEPTNEKLFF.

This chain connects TRBV4-1 to TRBJ2-1; D is unclear. This CDR3 region has 15 residues. Looked up from germline, CDR1 is MGHRA and CDR2 is YSYEKL. Between the trimmed V and J ends, which lost 3 bases and 7 bases, there was a span of 16 bases. Here the CDR3 reads CASSHRTSRRNEQFF. CDR3 DNA: TGCGCCAGCAGCCACCGGACCTCTCGTCGGAATGAGCAGTTCTTC.

The chain joins TRBV6-2 or TRBV6-3 to TRBJ2-1; 8 bases are a match to TRBD2. Germline values: CDR1 MNHEY, CDR2 SVGEGT. The CDR3 is 15 amino acids. Germline trimming cut 10 bases from V and 0 bases from J; bases unmatched to any gene: 8. The CDR3 spells CANKPTSVSYNEQFF. DNA of the CDR3: TGTGCCAACAAACCGACTAGCGTCTCCTACAATGAGCAGTTCTTC.

The chain carries TRBV6-5 and TRBJ2-7, with 8 bases aligning to TRBD1. V dropped 4 bases and J dropped 0; count of bases not matched to a gene: 11. Germline V gene sequence: CDR1 MNHEY, CDR2 SVGAGI. This CDR3 has 17 amino acids. This CDR3 reads CASSSPTRGTGSYEQYF. As DNA, the CDR3 is TGTGCCAGCAGTTCCCCGACTCGGGGGACAGGCTCCTACGAGCAGTACTTC.

The CDR3 loop is CASRSQVPSYEQYF. As DNA, the CDR3 is TGTGCCAGCAGGAGCCAGGTTCCTTCCTACGAGCAGTACTTC. The gene calls are TRBV6-2 or TRBV6-3 and TRBJ2-7; D remains unclear. The CDR3 runs 14 residues. CDR1 and CDR2 (germline): MNHEY, SVGEGT. Trimming shortened V by 6 bases and J by 1 base, and 13 bases separated the two germline ends.

The chain joins TRBV7-2 to TRBJ1-1, with D perhaps matching TRBD1 (6 bases). V was trimmed by 5 bases and J by 4 bases, leaving 17 bases between them. CDR1 SGHTA and CDR2 FQGNSA come from the germline V gene. The CDR3 is 15 residues long. CDR3 bases: TGTGCCAGCAGCAGAGACAGGCCTATCGGCACTGAAGCTTTCTTT. Protein: CASSRDRPIGTEAFF.

The chain employs TRBV20-1 and TRBJ2-5; 9 nucleotides match TRBD1. This CDR3 contains 14 residues. V lost 3 bases and J lost 5; bases outside the gene matches: 7. Germline CDR1 reads DFQATT; CDR2 reads SNEGSKA (reference sequence). CDR3 nucleotide sequence: TGCAGTGCTAGCGTCGGACAGGGGATTGAGACCCAGTACTTC. Translation gives CSASVGQGIETQYF.

The V call is TRBV20-1, the J call TRBJ2-1, with 11 bases identical to TRBD2. V lost 6 bases and J lost 4; bases outside the gene matches: 8. Germline V gene sequence: CDR1 DFQATT, CDR2 SNEGSKA (reference sequence). The CDR3 extends over 15 amino acids. The CDR3 sequence: CSAISGRASYNEQFF. The CDR3 DNA reads as TGCAGTGCCATTAGCGGGAGGGCCTCTTACAATGAGCAGTTCTTC.

This clonotype was counted once. This chain joins TRBV18 and TRBJ1-1, with 8 bases matching TRBD1. Germline V gene lookup returns CDR1 KGHSH and CDR2 LQKENI. CDR3 length: 15 residues. The V segment lost 2 bases and the J segment 5 bases; nucleotides outside the gene matches: 7. The CDR3 is CASSPGRQGRTEAFF. The CDR3 nucleotides are TGTGCCAGCTCACCAGGCAGACAGGGGAGGACTGAAGCTTTCTTT.

V usage is TRBV7-3 and J usage is TRBJ2-1; 10 bases map to TRBD2. The trim removed 5 bases at V and 3 bases at J, leaving 10 bases unmatched. There are 17 residues in the CDR3. From germline, CDR1 is SGHTA and CDR2 FQGTGA. The DNA for the CDR3 is TGTGCCAGCAGCCCACGGGCTAGCGGGAGAGGCTACAATGAGCAGTTCTTC. This encodes CASSPRASGRGYNEQFF.

This chain joins TRBV25-1 and TRBJ2-1; D is unclear. The germline V and J ends were trimmed by 6 bases and 9 bases, with 9 bases remaining between them. CDR3 size: 11 residues. Germline V gives CDR1 MGHDK, CDR2 SYGVNS. DNA of the CDR3: TGTGCCAGCAGCCCGGCAGCTGAGCAGTTCTTC. It translates to CASSPAAEQFF. Looking up the rest from reference TRBV25-1 and TRBJ2-1 gives the full variable domain: EADIYQTPRYLVIGTGKKITLECSQTMGHDKMYWYQQDPGMELHLIHYSYGVNSTEKGDLSSESTVSRIRTEHFPLTLESARPSHTSQYLCASSPAAEQFFGPGTRLTVL.